The rows below give T cell receptor beta chains drawn from one sample of a study of graft-versus-host responses after intestinal transplantation. Measured with immunoSEQ multiplex PCR; TCRdb has only the in-frame clones, and not every one. This table has some 46,000 clones, approximately 95% appearing once. The sequencing here drew on PBMCs, taken more than 750 days after a first intestinal transplant, on the day of a second. Every receptor here comes from a human patient who received an intestinal transplant, so some T cells may come from the graft donor. The CDR3 runs from the conserved cysteine through the conserved F or W. The order of the fields is CDR3 protein, CDR3 DNA, clone size, V gene, D gene, J gene, CDR3 length. The D gene is left open where the match is weak. Some rows mark clone size as missing; the rest say once, few, many or name a class of expanded clone.

CDR3 protein: CASSPLASGRGTGELFF; CDR3 DNA: TGTGCCAGCAGCCCCCTAGCGAGCGGGAGGGGCACCGGGGAGCTGTTTTTT; clone size: NA; V gene: TRBV7-3; D gene: TRBD2; J gene: TRBJ2-2; CDR3 length: 17
CDR3 protein: CASSPLSGALSSYNEQFF; CDR3 DNA: TGTGCCAGCAGCCCCCTCTCCGGGGCGTTGAGCTCCTACAATGAGCAGTTCTTC; clone size: NA; V gene: TRBV7-6; D gene: NA; J gene: TRBJ2-1; CDR3 length: 18
CDR3 protein: CASSPDPTSNYGYTF; CDR3 DNA: TGTGCCAGCAGTCCCGACCCCACAAGCAACTATGGCTACACCTTC; clone size: NA; V gene: TRBV27; D gene: NA; J gene: TRBJ1-2; CDR3 length: 15
CDR3 protein: CASSLAGDEDTQYF; CDR3 DNA: TGTGCCAGCAGCTTAGCAGGGGATGAAGATACGCAGTATTTT; clone size: few; V gene: TRBV11-3; D gene: NA; J gene: TRBJ2-3; CDR3 length: 14
CDR3 protein: CASSFGQGGGYGYTF; CDR3 DNA: TGTGCCAGCAGTTTCGGACAGGGGGGTGGCTATGGCTACACCTTC; clone size: NA; V gene: TRBV6-5; D gene: TRBD1; J gene: TRBJ1-2; CDR3 length: 15
CDR3 protein: CASSLPSGSTDTQYF; CDR3 DNA: TGTGCCAGCAGCTTACCTAGCGGGAGCACAGATACGCAGTATTTT; clone size: NA; V gene: TRBV7-9; D gene: TRBD2; J gene: TRBJ2-3; CDR3 length: 15
CDR3 protein: CASSLNRHRANEKLFF; CDR3 DNA: TGTGCCAGCAGCCTCAACCGGCACAGGGCTAATGAAAAACTGTTTTTT; clone size: NA; V gene: TRBV7-8; D gene: NA; J gene: TRBJ1-4; CDR3 length: 16
CDR3 protein: CASSYSGLVEGEQYF; CDR3 DNA: TGTGCCAGCAGTTACTCAGGCCTAGTCGAAGGCGAGCAGTACTTC; clone size: once; V gene: TRBV6-5; D gene: NA; J gene: TRBJ2-7; CDR3 length: 15
CDR3 protein: CASSLRQGVTYEQYF; CDR3 DNA: TGTGCCAGCAGCTTAAGACAGGGGGTTACCTACGAGCAGTACTTC; clone size: NA; V gene: TRBV11-1; D gene: TRBD1; J gene: TRBJ2-7; CDR3 length: 15
CDR3 protein: CASSLVLGTSTNEKLFF; CDR3 DNA: TGTGCCAGCAGCTTGGTTTTAGGGACTTCAACTAATGAAAAACTGTTTTTT; clone size: NA; V gene: TRBV5-4; D gene: NA; J gene: TRBJ1-4; CDR3 length: 17
CDR3 protein: CASSSHARVYTF; CDR3 DNA: TGTGCCAGCAGTTCCCACGCACGTGTCTACACCTTC; clone size: NA; V gene: TRBV28; D gene: NA; J gene: TRBJ1-2; CDR3 length: 12
CDR3 protein: CASSLTYLAGPPYEQYF; CDR3 DNA: TGTGCCAGCAGTCTTACCTACCTTGCGGGTCCTCCCTACGAGCAGTACTTC; clone size: NA; V gene: TRBV28; D gene: NA; J gene: TRBJ2-7; CDR3 length: 17
CDR3 protein: CASSIVRGSTEAFF; CDR3 DNA: TGTGCCAGTAGTATAGTCCGAGGGTCTACTGAAGCTTTCTTT; clone size: NA; V gene: TRBV19; D gene: NA; J gene: TRBJ1-1; CDR3 length: 14
CDR3 protein: CAISESAYEQYF; CDR3 DNA: TGTGCCATCAGTGAGTCAGCTTACGAGCAGTACTTC; clone size: NA; V gene: TRBV10-3; D gene: NA; J gene: TRBJ2-7; CDR3 length: 12
CDR3 protein: CASSLGGNEQFF; CDR3 DNA: TGTGCCAGCAGCTTAGGGGGAAATGAGCAGTTCTTC; clone size: NA; V gene: TRBV13; D gene: NA; J gene: TRBJ2-1; CDR3 length: 12
CDR3 protein: CASSQDLAYEQYF; CDR3 DNA: TGTGCCAGCAGCCAGGACTTGGCCTACGAGCAGTACTTC; clone size: NA; V gene: TRBV6-5; D gene: NA; J gene: TRBJ2-7; CDR3 length: 13
CDR3 protein: CASSEGRGGTGELFF; CDR3 DNA: TGCGCCAGCAGTGAAGGCAGGGGGGGGACCGGGGAGCTGTTTTTT; clone size: NA; V gene: TRBV10-1; D gene: NA; J gene: TRBJ2-2; CDR3 length: 15
CDR3 protein: CSVDRWGQGADTEAFF; CDR3 DNA: TGCAGCGTTGACCGGTGGGGACAGGGGGCCGACACTGAAGCTTTCTTT; clone size: NA; V gene: TRBV29-1; D gene: TRBD1; J gene: TRBJ1-1; CDR3 length: 16
CDR3 protein: CASSSGTGEKMNEQFF; CDR3 DNA: TGTGCCAGCAGCTCTGGGACAGGGGAAAAAATGAATGAGCAGTTCTTC; clone size: NA; V gene: TRBV11-2; D gene: TRBD1; J gene: TRBJ2-1; CDR3 length: 16
CDR3 protein: CASSLTKLAGKLETQYF; CDR3 DNA: TGTGCCAGCAGCTTGACCAAACTAGCGGGAAAACTAGAGACCCAGTACTTC; clone size: NA; V gene: TRBV5-4; D gene: TRBD2; J gene: TRBJ2-5; CDR3 length: 17
CDR3 protein: CASSSGTSGRTNTGELFF; CDR3 DNA: TGTGCCAGCAGCTCCGGGACTAGCGGGAGGACGAACACCGGGGAGCTGTTTTTT; clone size: NA; V gene: TRBV7-9; D gene: TRBD2; J gene: TRBJ2-2; CDR3 length: 18
CDR3 protein: CASSTCGTSGSSPGELFF; CDR3 DNA: TGTGCCAGCTCAACATGTGGGACTAGCGGGAGTTCCCCCGGGGAGCTGTTTTTT; clone size: once; V gene: TRBV18; D gene: TRBD2; J gene: TRBJ2-2; CDR3 length: 18
CDR3 protein: CSVAILGSEGYTF; CDR3 DNA: TGCAGCGTTGCAATATTAGGTTCGGAGGGCTACACCTTC; clone size: once; V gene: TRBV29-1; D gene: NA; J gene: TRBJ1-2; CDR3 length: 13
CDR3 protein: CASSSGGNTEAFF; CDR3 DNA: TGTGCCAGCAGCTCTGGGGGTAACACTGAAGCTTTCTTT; clone size: NA; V gene: TRBV7-3; D gene: NA; J gene: TRBJ1-1; CDR3 length: 13
CDR3 protein: CASSLFVHLDTEAFF; CDR3 DNA: TGTGCCAGCAGCTTATTTGTACACCTTGACACTGAAGCTTTCTTT; clone size: NA; V gene: TRBV7-9; D gene: NA; J gene: TRBJ1-1; CDR3 length: 15
CDR3 protein: CASSQFHSEAFF; CDR3 DNA: TGTGCCAGCAGCCAATTTCACAGTGAAGCTTTCTTT; clone size: NA; V gene: TRBV4-2; D gene: NA; J gene: TRBJ1-1; CDR3 length: 12
CDR3 protein: CASSLGWEAFF; CDR3 DNA: TGTGCCAGCAGCCTCGGGTGGGAAGCTTTCTTT; clone size: NA; V gene: TRBV6-1; D gene: NA; J gene: TRBJ1-1; CDR3 length: 11
CDR3 protein: CASSLSIRTGGRTDTQYF; CDR3 DNA: TGTGCCAGCAGCCTTTCGATAAGGACAGGGGGAAGAACAGATACGCAGTATTTT; clone size: NA; V gene: TRBV27; D gene: TRBD1; J gene: TRBJ2-3; CDR3 length: 18
CDR3 protein: CASSYSPDLQETQYF; CDR3 DNA: TGTGCCAGCAGTTACTCGCCGGACCTCCAAGAGACCCAGTACTTC; clone size: NA; V gene: TRBV6-5; D gene: NA; J gene: TRBJ2-5; CDR3 length: 15
CDR3 protein: CASSEGIGHTEAFF; CDR3 DNA: TGTGCCAGCAGTGAAGGGATAGGCCACACTGAAGCTTTCTTT; clone size: NA; V gene: TRBV2; D gene: NA; J gene: TRBJ1-1; CDR3 length: 14
CDR3 protein: CASSVTGGGTEAFF; CDR3 DNA: TGTGCCAGCAGCGTGACAGGGGGAGGGACTGAAGCTTTCTTT; clone size: NA; V gene: TRBV7-3; D gene: TRBD1; J gene: TRBJ1-1; CDR3 length: 14
CDR3 protein: CASSLFVRGPGTSGREDDQYF; CDR3 DNA: TGTGCCAGCAGTCTTTTTGTCCGGGGTCCCGGGACTAGCGGGAGGGAAGATGACCAGTACTTC; clone size: NA; V gene: TRBV2; D gene: TRBD2; J gene: TRBJ2-7; CDR3 length: 21
CDR3 protein: CATSNSRSGYNEQFF; CDR3 DNA: TGTGCCACCAGCAATTCGAGGTCTGGTTACAATGAGCAGTTCTTC; clone size: NA; V gene: TRBV15; D gene: NA; J gene: TRBJ2-1; CDR3 length: 15
CDR3 protein: CAISPSLGEGIYNEQFF; CDR3 DNA: TGTGCCATCAGCCCATCATTGGGGGAGGGAATTTACAATGAGCAGTTCTTC; clone size: once; V gene: TRBV10-3; D gene: TRBD2; J gene: TRBJ2-1; CDR3 length: 17
CDR3 protein: CASTDTPLGTGLLEQYF; CDR3 DNA: TGTGCCAGTACCGATACCCCCCTCGGGACAGGTCTCCTCGAGCAGTACTTC; clone size: NA; V gene: TRBV19; D gene: TRBD1; J gene: TRBJ2-7; CDR3 length: 17
CDR3 protein: CASSSQEYAPLHF; CDR3 DNA: TGTGCCAGCAGCTCCCAGGAATATGCACCCCTCCACTTT; clone size: NA; V gene: TRBV7-9; D gene: NA; J gene: TRBJ1-6; CDR3 length: 13
CDR3 protein: CASSSGISNQPQHF; CDR3 DNA: TGTGCCAGCAGCTCGGGGATTAGCAATCAGCCCCAGCATTTT; clone size: NA; V gene: TRBV7-9; D gene: NA; J gene: TRBJ1-5; CDR3 length: 14
CDR3 protein: CASSVTGRSSYNEQFF; CDR3 DNA: TGTGCCAGCAGCGTAACGGGGAGAAGCTCCTACAATGAGCAGTTCTTC; clone size: NA; V gene: TRBV9; D gene: NA; J gene: TRBJ2-1; CDR3 length: 16
CDR3 protein: CASSPRLGTRGNTIYF; CDR3 DNA: TGTGCCAGCAGCCCCCGTTTGGGGACGCGAGGAAACACCATATATTTT; clone size: NA; V gene: TRBV14; D gene: NA; J gene: TRBJ1-3; CDR3 length: 16
CDR3 protein: CASSITSGRSVLRNEQFF; CDR3 DNA: TGTGCCAGTAGTATAACTAGCGGGAGGTCGGTTCTCCGGAATGAGCAGTTCTTC; clone size: NA; V gene: TRBV19; D gene: TRBD2; J gene: TRBJ2-1; CDR3 length: 18